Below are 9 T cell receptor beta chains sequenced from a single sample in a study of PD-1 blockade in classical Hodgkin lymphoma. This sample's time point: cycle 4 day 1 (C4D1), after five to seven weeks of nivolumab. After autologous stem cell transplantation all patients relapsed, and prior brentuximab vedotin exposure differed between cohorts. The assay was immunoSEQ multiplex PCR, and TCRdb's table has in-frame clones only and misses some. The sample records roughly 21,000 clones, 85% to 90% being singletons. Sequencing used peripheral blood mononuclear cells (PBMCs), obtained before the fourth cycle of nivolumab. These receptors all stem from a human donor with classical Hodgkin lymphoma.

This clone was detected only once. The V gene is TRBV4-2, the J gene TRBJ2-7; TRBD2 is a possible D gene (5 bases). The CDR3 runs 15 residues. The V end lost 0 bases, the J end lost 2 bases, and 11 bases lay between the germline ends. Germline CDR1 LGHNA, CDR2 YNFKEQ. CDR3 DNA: TGTGCCAGCAGCCAAGATTGGACCGGGGCCTACGAGCAGTACTTC. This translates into CASSQDWTGAYEQYF.

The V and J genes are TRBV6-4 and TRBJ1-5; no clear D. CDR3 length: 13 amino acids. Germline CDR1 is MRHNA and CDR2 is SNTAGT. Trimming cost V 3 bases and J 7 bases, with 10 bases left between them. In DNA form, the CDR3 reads TGTGCCAGCAGTGAGAGATTCGGGCAGCCCCAGCATTTT. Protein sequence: CASSERFGQPQHF.

The CDR3 coding sequence is TGTGCCAGCAGTGAAATGGGGGACAGGGGGTCTGGGAGGCCCCAGCATTTT. Its protein product is CASSEMGDRGSGRPQHF. This chain uses TRBV6-1 with TRBJ1-5, with TRBD1 identical over 11 bases. Per the germline V gene, CDR1 is MNHNS and CDR2 is SASEGT. J lost 9 bases, V lost 2 bases, and 12 bases had no gene match. The CDR3 spans 17 residues.

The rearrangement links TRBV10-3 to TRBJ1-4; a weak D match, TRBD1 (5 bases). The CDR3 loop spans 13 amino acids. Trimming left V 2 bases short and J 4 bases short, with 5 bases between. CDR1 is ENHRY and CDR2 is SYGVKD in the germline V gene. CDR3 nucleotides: TGTGCCATCAGTGAGGGACATAATGAAAAACTGTTTTTT. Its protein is CAISEGHNEKLFF.

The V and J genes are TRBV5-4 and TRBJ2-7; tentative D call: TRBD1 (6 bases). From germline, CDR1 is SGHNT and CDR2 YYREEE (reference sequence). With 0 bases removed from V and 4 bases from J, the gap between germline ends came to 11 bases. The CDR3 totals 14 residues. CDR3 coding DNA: TGTGCCAGCAGCTTGGCCGGGACACGTTACGAGCAGTACTTC. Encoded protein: CASSLAGTRYEQYF. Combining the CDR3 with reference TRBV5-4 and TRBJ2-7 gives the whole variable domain ETGVTQSPTHLIKTRGQQVTLRCSSQSGHNTVSWYQQALGQGPQFIFQYYREEENGRGNFPPRFSGLQFPNYSSELNVNALELDDSALYLCASSLAGTRYEQYFGPGTRLTVT.

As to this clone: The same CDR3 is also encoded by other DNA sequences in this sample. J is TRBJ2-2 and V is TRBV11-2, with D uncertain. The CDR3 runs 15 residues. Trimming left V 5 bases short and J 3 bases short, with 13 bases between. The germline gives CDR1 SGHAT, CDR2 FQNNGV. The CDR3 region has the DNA TGTGCCAGCAGCCCCTACCGTCCCGACACCGGGGAGCTGTTTTTT. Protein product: CASSPYRPDTGELFF.

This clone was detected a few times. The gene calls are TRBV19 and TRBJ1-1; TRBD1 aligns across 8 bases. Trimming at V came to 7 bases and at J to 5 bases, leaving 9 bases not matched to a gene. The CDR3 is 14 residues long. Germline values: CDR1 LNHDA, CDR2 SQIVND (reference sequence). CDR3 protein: CASTPGQGFTEAFF. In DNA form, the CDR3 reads TGTGCCAGTACCCCCGGACAGGGTTTTACTGAAGCTTTCTTT.

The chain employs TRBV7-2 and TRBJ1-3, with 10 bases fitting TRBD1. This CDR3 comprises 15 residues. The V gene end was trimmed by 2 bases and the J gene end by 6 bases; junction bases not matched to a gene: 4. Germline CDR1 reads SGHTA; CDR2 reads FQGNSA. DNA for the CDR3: TGTGCCAGCAGCTTAAAGGACAGGGGGATAAACACCATATATTTT. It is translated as CASSLKDRGINTIYF.

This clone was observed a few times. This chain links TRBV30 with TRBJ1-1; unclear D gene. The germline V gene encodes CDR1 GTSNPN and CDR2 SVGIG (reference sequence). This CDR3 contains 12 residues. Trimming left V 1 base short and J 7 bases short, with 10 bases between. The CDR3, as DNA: TGTGCCTGGAGTGCCTCAGGAGTTGAAGCTTTCTTT. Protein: CAWSASGVEAFF.